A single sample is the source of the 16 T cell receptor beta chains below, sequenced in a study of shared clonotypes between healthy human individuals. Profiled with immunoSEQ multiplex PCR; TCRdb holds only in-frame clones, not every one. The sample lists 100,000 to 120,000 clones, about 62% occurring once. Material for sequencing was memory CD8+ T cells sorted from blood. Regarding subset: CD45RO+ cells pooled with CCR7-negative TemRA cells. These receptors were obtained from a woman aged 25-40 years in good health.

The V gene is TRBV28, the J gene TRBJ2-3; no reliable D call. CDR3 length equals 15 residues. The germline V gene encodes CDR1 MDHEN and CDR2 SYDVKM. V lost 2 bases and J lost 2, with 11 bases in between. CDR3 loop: CASSLREATTDTQYF. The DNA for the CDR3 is TGTGCCAGCAGTTTAAGAGAGGCCACCACAGATACGCAGTATTTT.

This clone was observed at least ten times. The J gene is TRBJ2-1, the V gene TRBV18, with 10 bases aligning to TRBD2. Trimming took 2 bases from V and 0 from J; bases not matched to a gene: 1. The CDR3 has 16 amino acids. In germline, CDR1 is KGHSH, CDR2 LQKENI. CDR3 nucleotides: TGTGCCAGCTCACCATCTAGCGGGAGCTCCTACAATGAGCAGTTCTTC. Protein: CASSPSSGSSYNEQFF.

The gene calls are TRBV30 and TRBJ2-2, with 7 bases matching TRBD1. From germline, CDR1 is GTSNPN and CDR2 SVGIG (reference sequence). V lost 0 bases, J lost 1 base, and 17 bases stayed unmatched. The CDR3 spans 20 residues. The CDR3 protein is CAWSVLQGVWDSENTGELFF. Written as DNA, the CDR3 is TGTGCCTGGAGTGTACTTCAGGGGGTATGGGATAGCGAGAACACCGGGGAGCTGTTTTTT.

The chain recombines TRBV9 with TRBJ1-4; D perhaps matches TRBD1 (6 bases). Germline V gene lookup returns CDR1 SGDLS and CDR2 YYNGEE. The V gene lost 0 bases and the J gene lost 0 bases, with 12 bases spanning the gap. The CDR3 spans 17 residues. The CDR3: CASSVGQGGTTNEKLFF. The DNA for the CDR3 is TGTGCCAGCAGCGTAGGTCAAGGGGGAACAACTAATGAAAAACTGTTTTTT.

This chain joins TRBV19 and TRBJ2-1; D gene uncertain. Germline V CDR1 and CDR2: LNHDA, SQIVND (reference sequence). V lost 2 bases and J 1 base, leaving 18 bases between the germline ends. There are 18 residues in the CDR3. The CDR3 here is CASSIFSWWRSSYNEQFF. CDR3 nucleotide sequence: TGTGCCAGTAGTATATTCTCGTGGTGGCGCAGTTCCTACAATGAGCAGTTCTTC.

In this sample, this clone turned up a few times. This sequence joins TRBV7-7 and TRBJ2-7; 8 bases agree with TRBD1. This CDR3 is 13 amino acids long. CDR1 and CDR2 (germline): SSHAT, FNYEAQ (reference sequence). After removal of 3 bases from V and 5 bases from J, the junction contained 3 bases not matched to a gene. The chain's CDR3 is CASSLDREHEQYF. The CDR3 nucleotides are TGTGCCAGCAGCTTGGACAGGGAGCACGAGCAGTACTTC.

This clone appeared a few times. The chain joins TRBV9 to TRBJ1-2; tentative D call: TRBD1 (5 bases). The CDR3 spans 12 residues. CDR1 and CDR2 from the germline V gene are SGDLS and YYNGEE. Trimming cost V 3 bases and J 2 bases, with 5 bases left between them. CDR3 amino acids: CASSGQNYGYTF. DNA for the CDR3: TGTGCCAGCAGCGGACAGAACTATGGCTACACCTTC.

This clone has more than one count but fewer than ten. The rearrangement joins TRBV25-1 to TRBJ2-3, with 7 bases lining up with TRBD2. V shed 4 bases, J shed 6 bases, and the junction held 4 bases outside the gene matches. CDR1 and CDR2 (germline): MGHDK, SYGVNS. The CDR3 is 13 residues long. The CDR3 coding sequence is TGTGCCAGCAGTGGAGGGAGGGTCGATACGCAGTATTTT. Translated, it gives CASSGGRVDTQYF.

The CDR3 bases are TGTGCCAGCAGTAGGGGACAGAAATCCTCTGGGGCCAACGTCCTGACTTTC. Protein: CASSRGQKSSGANVLTF. The V call is TRBV25-1, the J call TRBJ2-6, with 7 bases lining up with TRBD1. CDR3 length equals 17 residues. Trimming removed 5 bases from V and 0 bases from J; junction bases left unmatched: 7. In germline, CDR1 is MGHDK, CDR2 SYGVNS.

CDR3 region: CASSFLILNQPQHF. CDR3 DNA sequence: TGTGCCAGCAGTTTCCTGATCCTTAATCAGCCCCAGCATTTT. The chain carries TRBV28 and TRBJ1-5; D is undetermined. Germline loops: CDR1 MDHEN, CDR2 SYDVKM. The germline V and J ends were trimmed by 3 bases and 4 bases, with 10 bases remaining between them. The CDR3 extends over 14 amino acids.

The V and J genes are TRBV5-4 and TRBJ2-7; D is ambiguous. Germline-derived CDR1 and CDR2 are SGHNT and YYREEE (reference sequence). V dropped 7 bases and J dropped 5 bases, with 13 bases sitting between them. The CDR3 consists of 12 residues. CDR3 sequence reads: CASSPSRNEQYF. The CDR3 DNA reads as TGTGCCAGCTCCCCCTCTAGGAACGAGCAGTACTTC.

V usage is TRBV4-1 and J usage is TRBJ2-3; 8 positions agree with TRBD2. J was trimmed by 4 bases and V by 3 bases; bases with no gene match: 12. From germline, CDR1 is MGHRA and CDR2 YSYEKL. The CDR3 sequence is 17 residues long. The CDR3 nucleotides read TGCGCCAGCAGCCAGAGAGTAGCGGGATATGTCGCAGATACGCAGTATTTT. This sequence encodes CASSQRVAGYVADTQYF.

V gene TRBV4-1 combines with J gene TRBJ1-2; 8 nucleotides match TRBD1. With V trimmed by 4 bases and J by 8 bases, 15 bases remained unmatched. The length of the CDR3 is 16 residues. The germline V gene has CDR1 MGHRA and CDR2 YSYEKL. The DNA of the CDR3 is TGCGCCAGCAGCCCCCTTCATATTGGACAGGGACAGGGCTACACCTTC. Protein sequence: CASSPLHIGQGQGYTF.

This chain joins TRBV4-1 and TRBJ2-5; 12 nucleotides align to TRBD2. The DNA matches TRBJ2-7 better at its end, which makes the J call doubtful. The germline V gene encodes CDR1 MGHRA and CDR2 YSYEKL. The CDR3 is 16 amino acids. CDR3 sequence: CASSRSTSGSTYEQYF. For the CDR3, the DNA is TGCGCCAGCAGCCGATCGACTAGCGGGAGTACCTACGAGCAGTACTTC.

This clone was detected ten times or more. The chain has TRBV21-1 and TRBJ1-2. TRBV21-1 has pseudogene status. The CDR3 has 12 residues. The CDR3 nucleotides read TGTGCCAGCAGCCTAAAAAGGCGGGGCTACACCTTC. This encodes CASSLKRRGYTF.

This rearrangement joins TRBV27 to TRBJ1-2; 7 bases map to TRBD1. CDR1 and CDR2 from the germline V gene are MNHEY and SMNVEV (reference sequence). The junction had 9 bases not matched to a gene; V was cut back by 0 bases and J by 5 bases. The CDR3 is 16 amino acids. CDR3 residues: CASSLSAAGGYYGYTF. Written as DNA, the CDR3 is TGTGCCAGCAGTTTATCGGCGGCAGGGGGATATTATGGCTACACCTTC.